This T cell receptor (beta chain) was documented in a study of identifying expanded T cells in peripheral blood. Notes on the study in general: Approximately two-week clone count variance significantly increased as total template count grew. Roughly 1.2 clones differed between technical replicates, versus roughly 17 and 20 over time.

Comments on this clone: Its target is not known.

Clones were sequenced by immunoSEQ multiplex PCR, and TCRdb holds only the in-frame ones, with some missing. Seen here are about 110,000 clones, about nine tenths observed once, and the top ten hold approximately 8%. Healthy donors had no documented immune events, such as infections, while sampled. The CDR3 length is 18 residues. This chain joins TRBV21-1 and TRBJ2-1. TRBV21-1 corresponds to a pseudogene. Sequenced: blood. The origin of this receptor is a person between 18 and 69 years old in good health. CDR3 region: CARIPTGRNKQSYNEQFF. Written as DNA, the CDR3 is TGTGCCAGGATCCCTACGGGCCGTAACAAACAAAGCTACAATGAGCAGTTCTTC.